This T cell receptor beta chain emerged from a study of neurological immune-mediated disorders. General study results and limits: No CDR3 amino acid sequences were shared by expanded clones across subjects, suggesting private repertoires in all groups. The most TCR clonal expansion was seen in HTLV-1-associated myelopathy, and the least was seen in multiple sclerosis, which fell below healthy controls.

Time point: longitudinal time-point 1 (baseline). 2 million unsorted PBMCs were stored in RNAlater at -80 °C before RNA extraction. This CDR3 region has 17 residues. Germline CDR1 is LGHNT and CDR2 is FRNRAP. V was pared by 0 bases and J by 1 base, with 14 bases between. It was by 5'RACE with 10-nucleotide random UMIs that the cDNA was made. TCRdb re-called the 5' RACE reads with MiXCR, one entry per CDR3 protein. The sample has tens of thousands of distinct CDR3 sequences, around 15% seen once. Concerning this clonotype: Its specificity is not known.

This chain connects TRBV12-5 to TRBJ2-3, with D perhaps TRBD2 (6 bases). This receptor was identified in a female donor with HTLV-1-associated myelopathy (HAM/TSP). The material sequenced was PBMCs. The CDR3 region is CASGLVPRGGGTDTQYF. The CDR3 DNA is TGTGCTAGTGGTTTGGTACCGAGGGGCGGGGGCACAGATACGCAGTATTTT.